The 26 T cell receptor beta chains reported below all come from one sample, sequenced in a study of OX40 agonist ivuxolimab in advanced cancers. Using immunoSEQ multiplex PCR, the repertoire was profiled, and TCRdb retains in-frame clones only, with some absent. The table includes about 93,000 clones, 92% detected once. The specimen was CD4+ or CD8+ T cells sorted from blood, collected in a trial of the OX40 agonist ivuxolimab. These receptors all come from an adult with an advanced solid tumor such as melanoma, head and neck, liver or kidney cancer.

V is TRBV5-4 and J is TRBJ2-5; D not resolved. CDR1 SGHNT and CDR2 YYREEE come from the germline V gene (reference sequence). The V gene lost 3 bases and the J gene lost 2 bases, with 14 bases spanning the gap. The CDR3 sequence is 15 residues long. The DNA for the CDR3 is TGTGCCAGCAGCTCCTCATCTCTAAGACAAGAGACCCAGTACTTC. This codes for CASSSSSLRQETQYF.

This chain links TRBV19 with TRBJ1-1; 11 nucleotides match TRBD1. Germline loops: CDR1 LNHDA, CDR2 SQIVND (reference sequence). J lost 4 bases, V lost 4 bases, and 2 bases had no gene match. The CDR3 has 14 residues. In DNA, the CDR3 is TGTGCCAGTAGTACCGGGACAGGGGGCACTGAAGCTTTCTTT. Translating gives CASSTGTGGTEAFF.

The table lists this clone with a count of one. The chain employs TRBV28 and TRBJ2-5; 7 bases line up with TRBD1. The CDR3 loop spans 16 amino acids. V lost 5 bases, J lost 0 bases, and 9 bases stayed unmatched. CDR1 MDHEN and CDR2 SYDVKM come from the germline V gene. The CDR3 is CASSPQTGKYQETQYF. The CDR3 DNA reads as TGTGCCAGCAGTCCCCAGACAGGGAAGTACCAAGAGACCCAGTACTTC.

This chain joins TRBV9 and TRBJ2-1; tentatively, D is TRBD2 (5 bases). CDR3 length: 21 residues. In germline, CDR1 is SGDLS, CDR2 YYNGEE. Trimming removed 0 bases from V and 0 bases from J, with 25 bases in between. CDR3: CASSVAPTEGSLGSSYNEQFF. CDR3 DNA sequence: TGTGCCAGCAGCGTAGCACCTACCGAGGGCTCTCTGGGCAGCTCCTACAATGAGCAGTTCTTC.

The chain uses TRBV2 and TRBJ2-3, with 10 positions matching TRBD2. CDR3 size: 16 residues. Trimming removed 6 bases from V and 4 bases from J; junction bases left unmatched: 10. CDR1 and CDR2 (germline): SNHLY, FYNNEI. CDR3 sequence (DNA): TGTGCCAGCAGCCAACCACTAGCGGGGAACGCAGATACGCAGTATTTT. Translating it yields CASSQPLAGNADTQYF. The complete variable domain, with remaining parts taken from reference TRBV2 and TRBJ2-3, reads EPEVTQTPSHQVTQMGQEVILRCVPISNHLYFYWYRQILGQKVEFLVSFYNNEISEKSEIFDDQFSVERPDGSNFTLKIRSTKLEDSAMYFCASSQPLAGNADTQYFGPGTRLTVL.

This chain uses TRBV6-6 with TRBJ1-4; D not resolved. Germline V lookup: CDR1 MNHNY, CDR2 SVGAGI (reference sequence). V dropped 6 bases and J dropped 8 bases, with 10 bases sitting between them. This CDR3 region has 12 residues. The CDR3 loop reads CASSPMGEKLFF. For the CDR3, the DNA is TGTGCCAGCAGCCCAATGGGCGAAAAACTGTTTTTT.

The chain employs TRBV5-1 and TRBJ2-3; no reliable D call. Germline V lookup: CDR1 SGHRS, CDR2 YFSETQ. The V end was cut by 4 bases, the J end by 3 bases, with 12 bases between. This CDR3 spans 14 amino acids. Here the CDR3 reads CASSPEARTDTQYF. The CDR3 coding sequence is TGCGCCAGCAGCCCCGAGGCCCGTACAGATACGCAGTATTTT. The complete variable domain, with remaining parts taken from reference TRBV5-1 and TRBJ2-3, reads KAGVTQTPRYLIKTRGQQVTLSCSPISGHRSVSWYQQTPGQGLQFLFEYFSETQRNKGNFPGRFSGRQFSNSRSEMNVSTLELGDSALYLCASSPEARTDTQYFGPGTRLTVL.

The CDR3 DNA follows: TGTGCAAGTCGCTTAGTGCGACAGGCCACGAGGTCATACAATGAGCAGTTCTTC. Translated, it gives CASRLVRQATRSYNEQFF. V and J are TRBV12-2 and TRBJ2-1; the D segment call TRBD1 is taken from the table without a DNA check. TRBV12-2 is recorded as a pseudogene. This CDR3 region has 18 residues.

Turning to this clone: This sample includes further DNA sequences coding for the same CDR3. The rearrangement uses TRBV27 and TRBJ2-5, with a possible D match to TRBD2 (5 bases). Germline CDR1 and CDR2: MNHEY and SMNVEV (reference sequence). CDR3 length: 12 residues. The V and J ends lost 6 bases and 4 bases respectively, with 9 bases between them. Written as DNA, the CDR3 is TGTGCCAGCAGCCTACGGGGAGAGACCCAGTACTTC. This encodes CASSLRGETQYF.

The chain employs TRBV28 and TRBJ2-5; perhaps TRBD2 as D (7 bases). The V end was cut by 10 bases, the J end by 2 bases, with 23 bases between. The CDR3 totals 16 residues. Germline values: CDR1 MDHEN, CDR2 SYDVKM. This chain's CDR3 is CAIPPRRGALQETQYF. The CDR3, as DNA: TGTGCCATTCCTCCACGCCGGGGGGCCCTTCAAGAGACCCAGTACTTC. Supplemented by reference TRBV28 and TRBJ2-5, the full variable domain reads DVKVTQSSRYLVKRTGEKVFLECVQDMDHENMFWYRQDPGLGLRLIYFSYDVKMKEKGDIPEGYSVSREKKERFSLILESASTNQTSMYLCAIPPRRGALQETQYFGPGTRLLVL.

The genes are TRBV7-3 and TRBJ1-1, with D possibly matching TRBD1 (5 bases). Trimming cost V 5 bases and J 1 base, with 14 bases left between them. The V gene's germline CDR1 is SGHTA and CDR2 FQGTGA. The CDR3 consists of 15 residues. CDR3 sequence (DNA): TGTGCCAGCAGCAGATCGGGACCCCCGAACACTGAAGCTTTCTTT. Translated: CASSRSGPPNTEAFF.

The J gene is TRBJ2-1, the V gene TRBV5-1, with D perhaps TRBD1 or TRBD2 (5 bases each). V lost 4 bases and J 5 bases, leaving 13 bases between the germline ends. The CDR3 contains 14 residues. The germline CDR1 and CDR2 sequences are SGHRS and YFSETQ. The CDR3 loop is CASSPERGHNEQFF. In DNA form, the CDR3 reads TGCGCCAGCAGCCCCGAAAGGGGACACAATGAGCAGTTCTTC.

The CDR3 is CASSYDRQNTEAFF. CDR3 in DNA: TGTGCCAGCAGTTACGACAGACAGAACACTGAAGCTTTCTTT. The rearrangement uses TRBV6-6 and TRBJ1-1; a weak D match, TRBD1 (5 bases). This CDR3 is 14 amino acids long. Trimming removed 2 bases from V and 1 base from J, with 8 bases in between. Germline V gene lookup returns CDR1 MNHNY and CDR2 SVGAGI (reference sequence).

The chain has TRBV14 and TRBJ1-2; D gene unclear. The V and J ends lost 2 bases and 0 bases respectively, with 4 bases between them. The CDR3 contains 13 residues. The germline gives CDR1 SGHDN, CDR2 FVKESK. Here the CDR3 reads CASSQTANYGYTF. The DNA for the CDR3 is TGTGCCAGCAGCCAAACAGCTAACTATGGCTACACCTTC.

The chain carries TRBV7-8 and TRBJ1-5; D may be TRBD1 (6 bases). V was shortened by 5 bases and J by 0 bases, with 14 bases between the two germline ends. CDR1 and CDR2 (germline): SGHVS, FQNEAQ. CDR3 length equals 16 residues. For the CDR3, the DNA is TGTGCCAGCAGCCCGGACGGGGGGCATAGCAATCAGCCCCAGCATTTT. It is translated as CASSPDGGHSNQPQHF.

The chain couples TRBV5-4 to TRBJ2-2, with a tentative D call TRBD1 (6 bases). V shed 6 bases and J shed 3 bases, with 15 bases lying between them. Germline-derived CDR1 and CDR2 are SGHNT and YYREEE (reference sequence). CDR3 size: 15 residues. The CDR3 region has the DNA TGTGCCAGCACCCGCAGGGGTTCGCACACCGGGGAGCTGTTTTTT. It is translated as CASTRRGSHTGELFF.

This chain uses TRBV6-6 with TRBJ1-2; D might be TRBD1 (5 bases). The CDR3 runs 15 residues. Germline CDR1 is MNHNY and CDR2 is SVGAGI (reference sequence). Trimming took 5 bases from V and 1 from J, leaving 14 bases between them. The CDR3 coding sequence is TGTGCCAGCAGTAACACCGGGACGCATAACTATGGCTACACCTTC. Translating it yields CASSNTGTHNYGYTF.

The table lists this clone with a count of one. V is TRBV9 and J is TRBJ2-1; TRBD1 matches at 9 bases. The CDR3 is 16 residues long. CDR1 and CDR2 from the germline V gene are SGDLS and YYNGEE. Trimming took 0 bases from V and 3 from J; bases not matched to a gene: 4. CDR3 amino acids: CASSVAPTGGYNEQFF. In DNA, the CDR3 is TGTGCCAGCAGCGTAGCCCCGACAGGGGGCTACAATGAGCAGTTCTTC.

This clone was seen just once. V and J are TRBV5-6 and TRBJ2-7; D possibly matches TRBD1 or TRBD2 (6 bases each). V was shortened by 0 bases and J by 1 base, with 8 bases between the two germline ends. The germline V gene has CDR1 SGHDT and CDR2 YYEEEE. The CDR3 is 14 residues long. CDR3 DNA sequence: TGTGCCAGCAGCTTGGGAGGGGGGTCCTACGAGCAGTACTTC. It specifies CASSLGGGSYEQYF.

This clone came up once. The rearrangement uses TRBV29-1 and TRBJ2-3; D is undetermined. V was shortened by 7 bases and J by 0 bases, with 14 bases between the two germline ends. The V gene's germline CDR1 is SQVTM and CDR2 ANQGSEA. The CDR3 totals 14 residues. The CDR3 region has the DNA TGCAGCGCCGAAAGGCGTACTAGCACAGATACGCAGTATTTT. This gives the protein CSAERRTSTDTQYF.

This chain links TRBV7-9 with TRBJ2-7; 12 positions match TRBD1. J was trimmed by 6 bases and V by 5 bases; bases with no gene match: 5. Germline-derived CDR1 and CDR2 are SEHNR and FQNEAQ (reference sequence). The CDR3 sequence is 14 residues long. CDR3 residues: CASSPGQGALEQYF. The CDR3 DNA follows: TGTGCCAGCAGCCCGGGACAGGGGGCACTCGAGCAGTACTTC.

The chain uses TRBV6-1 and TRBJ1-5, with D hard to call. Deletions cut 5 bases from V and 0 bases from J, with 8 bases between. The germline gives CDR1 MNHNS, CDR2 SASEGT. The length of the CDR3 is 14 residues. CDR3 region: CASSFHYSNQPQHF. Here the CDR3 DNA reads TGTGCCAGCAGTTTCCACTATAGCAATCAGCCCCAGCATTTT.

The chain links TRBV11-3 to TRBJ2-2; D call uncertain. V dropped 3 bases and J dropped 5 bases, with 7 bases sitting between them. CDR1 and CDR2 from the germline V gene are SGHNT and YENEEA. The CDR3 has 13 residues. CDR3 sequence: CASSLTGTGELFF. The CDR3 region has the DNA TGTGCCAGCAGCTTGACCGGTACCGGGGAGCTGTTTTTT.

The J gene is TRBJ2-3, the V gene TRBV7-8, with D maybe TRBD1 (6 bases). This CDR3 contains 11 residues. The germline V gene has CDR1 SGHVS and CDR2 FQNEAQ. Trimming left V 5 bases short and J 11 bases short, with 11 bases between. The CDR3 sequence is CASSPQGKQYF. The CDR3 DNA reads TGTGCCAGCAGCCCCCAGGGGAAGCAGTATTTT.

This chain connects TRBV9 to TRBJ1-1; a possible D gene is TRBD1 (6 bases). This CDR3 contains 15 residues. Germline V CDR1 and CDR2: SGDLS, YYNGEE. The V and J ends lost 0 bases and 6 bases respectively, with 15 bases between them. The CDR3 nucleotides read TGTGCCAGCAGCGTAGTGAAGGGGGGTTTAGCTGAAGCTTTCTTT. Its translation: CASSVVKGGLAEAFF.

CDR3: CASSQGVGSPLHF. In DNA, the CDR3 is TGTGCCAGCAGCCAGGGGGTAGGGTCACCCCTCCACTTT. The rearrangement joins TRBV9 to TRBJ1-6; TRBD1 agrees at 7 bases. CDR1 SGDLS and CDR2 YYNGEE come from the germline V gene. There are 13 residues in the CDR3. J gave up 10 bases and V 4 bases, and 5 bases lay outside the gene matches.